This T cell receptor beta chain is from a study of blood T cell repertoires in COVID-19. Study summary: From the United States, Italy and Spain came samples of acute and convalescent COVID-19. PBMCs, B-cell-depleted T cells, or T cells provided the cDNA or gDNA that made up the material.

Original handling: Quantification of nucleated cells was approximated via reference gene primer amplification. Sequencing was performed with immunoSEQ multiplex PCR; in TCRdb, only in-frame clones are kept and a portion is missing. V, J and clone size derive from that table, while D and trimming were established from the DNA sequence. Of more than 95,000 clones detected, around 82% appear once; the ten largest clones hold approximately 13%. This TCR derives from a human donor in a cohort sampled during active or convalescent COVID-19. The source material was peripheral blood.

The CDR3 loop is CASSLATGYGNTIYF. The CDR3 coding sequence is TGTGCCAGCAGCTTAGCCACAGGGTACGGAAACACCATATATTTT. The rearrangement joins TRBV11-3 to TRBJ1-3; D is possibly TRBD1 (6 bases). Per germline, CDR1 SGHNT and CDR2 YENEEA. This CDR3 has 15 amino acids. Trimming shortened V by 1 base and J by 4 bases, and 11 bases separated the two germline ends.